This TCR beta chain came from a study of regulatory T cells in long-lasting Graves disease. In this sample, this clonotype turned up many times. The CDR3 runs 14 residues. V lost 2 bases and J 4 bases, leaving 11 bases between the germline ends. Time point specified: newly diagnosed GD, antithyroid drugs for less than 3 months. From PBMCs, RNA was extracted and then used to make the TCR library. Arm-PCR of CDR3 regions with iRepertoire HTBI primers generated TCR beta libraries. TCRdb independently ran MiXCR on the multiplex PCR reads; one entry per CDR3 protein. Of 440,000 or so distinct CDR3 sequences listed, roughly 15% are singletons. The data also belong to a second study, concerning T cells in Graves' hyperthyroidism and ophthalmopathy. Per that study: HTBI primers drove first-round RT-PCR of the TCR CDR3.

Specimen: peripheral blood mononuclear cells (PBMCs), collected at new diagnosis, from a patient treated with antithyroid drugs. The sequence was collected from a woman under 40 with Graves disease. The rearrangement links TRBV12-3 or TRBV12-4 to TRBJ1-1; the D gene is possibly TRBD1 (5 bases). CDR3 nucleotide sequence: TGTGCCAGCAGTTTATGGCAGGGCACCACTGAAGCTTTCTTT. This sequence encodes CASSLWQGTTEAFF.